This is a list of T cell receptor beta chains from one sample in a study of shared clonotypes between healthy human individuals. The data were produced by immunoSEQ multiplex PCR, yet TCRdb's version contains in-frame clones alone and is incomplete. This table holds about 2.1 million clones, 85% to 95% found once. Sequenced material: naive CD8+ T cells from PBMCs. The receptors shown here come from a man between 18 and 29 years old in good health. Some clones in this sample may be carry-over from other donors' samples. The conserved cysteine and the conserved F or W are not part of the CDR3 here. Where a row states a size, it is once, few, many or the class of an expanded clone; other rows omit it.

-,TRBJ1-1,TRBV7-9,ASSSGGRNTEAF
once,TRBJ2-1,TRBV7-9,ASSLGGTWNEQF
-,TRBJ2-1,TRBV5-8,ASSRFNTGYRLNEQF
-,TRBJ2-7,TRBV6-1,ASSEGSGSAYEQY
-,TRBJ2-4,TRBV5-1,ASSVGERGQVAKNIQY
once,TRBJ2-7,TRBV9,ASSVDPPGEQY
-,TRBJ2-3,TRBV7-2,ASSPRTPDTQY
-,TRBJ1-4,TRBV5-1,ASSWGTANEKLF
-,TRBJ2-7,TRBV27,ASSLGPSYYEQY
once,TRBJ1-2,TRBV5-4,ASSLGTVLYGYT
-,TRBJ2-7,TRBV5-6,ASSPWMHYEQY
-,TRBJ2-7,TRBV2,ASAKGTGGLEQY
-,TRBJ2-1,TRBV6-1,ASRIAYNEQF
-,TRBJ2-3,TRBV9,ASSVTQMGISTDTQY
-,TRBJ1-2,TRBV27,ASSFLPRDNYGYT
-,TRBJ1-1,TRBV7-9,ASSLAMGEAF
-,TRBJ2-7,TRBV28,ASSFPPGTSGRSSYEQY
once,TRBJ2-2,TRBV19,ASSLGHGGELF
-,TRBJ2-3,TRBV9,ASSVERRESLTDTQY
once,TRBJ2-1,TRBV27,ASILLAGGPHEQF
-,TRBJ2-7,TRBV27,ASSSRLATYEQY
-,TRBJ2-1,TRBV4-3,ASSHRISSYNEQF
-,TRBJ2-7,TRBV28,ASSSRQTISYEQY
-,TRBJ1-1,TRBV5-4,ASSLEPGGLNTEAF